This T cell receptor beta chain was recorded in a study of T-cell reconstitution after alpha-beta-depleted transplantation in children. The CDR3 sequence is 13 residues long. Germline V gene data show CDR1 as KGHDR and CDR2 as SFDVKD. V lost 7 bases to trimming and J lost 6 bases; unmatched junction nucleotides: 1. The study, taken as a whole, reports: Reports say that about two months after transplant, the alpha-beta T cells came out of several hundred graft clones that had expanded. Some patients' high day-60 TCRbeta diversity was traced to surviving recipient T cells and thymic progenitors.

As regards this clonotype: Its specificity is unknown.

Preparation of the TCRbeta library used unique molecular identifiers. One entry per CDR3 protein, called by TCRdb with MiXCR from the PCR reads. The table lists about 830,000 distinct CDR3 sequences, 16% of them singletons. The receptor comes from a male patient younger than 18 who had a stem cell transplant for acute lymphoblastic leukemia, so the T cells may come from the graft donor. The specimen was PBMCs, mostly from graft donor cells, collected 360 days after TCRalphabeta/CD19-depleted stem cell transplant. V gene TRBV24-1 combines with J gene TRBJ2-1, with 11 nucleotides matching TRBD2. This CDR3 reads CATRTSGANEQFF. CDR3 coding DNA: TGTGCCACCAGGACTAGCGGGGCCAATGAGCAGTTCTTC.